A selection of T cell receptor beta chains follows, all from one sample in a study of blood T cell repertoires in COVID-19. The table came from immunoSEQ multiplex PCR; TCRdb's copy has only in-frame clones and leaves some out. This table has around 260,000 clones, around 86% appearing once. The material sequenced was peripheral blood. The source is a woman between 40 and 50 years old who had recovered from COVID-19. Both conserved end residues are part of each CDR3. A D gene is named only where the DNA matches it firmly. Clone size is given for some rows only: seen once, a few or many times, or a class if the clone is expanded.

d_gene: TRBD1
abundance: .
j_gene: TRBJ2-7
v_gene: TRBV5-1
CDR3nt: TGCGCCAGCAGCCCCCTGGACAGGGCCGACTACGAGCAGTACTTC
CDR3aa: CASSPLDRADYEQYF

d_gene: .
abundance: .
j_gene: TRBJ2-1
v_gene: TRBV5-4
CDR3nt: TGTGCCAGCAGCGGGGCTATCGGCAATGAGCAGTTCTTC
CDR3aa: CASSGAIGNEQFF

d_gene: TRBD1
abundance: .
j_gene: TRBJ1-6
v_gene: TRBV6-4
CDR3nt: TGTGCCAGCCGCCAGGGGGGCAATTCACCCCTCCACTTT
CDR3aa: CASRQGGNSPLHF

d_gene: .
abundance: .
j_gene: TRBJ1-1
v_gene: TRBV5-6
CDR3nt: TGTGCCAGCAGCTTCGAGACGGGCAGGGGCGCCCTGGGGGCTTTCTTT
CDR3aa: CASSFETGRGALGAFF

d_gene: .
abundance: .
j_gene: TRBJ1-2
v_gene: TRBV5-1
CDR3nt: TGCGCCAGCAGCTTCACTAGGTTCAACTATGGCTACACCTTC
CDR3aa: CASSFTRFNYGYTF

d_gene: .
abundance: .
j_gene: TRBJ1-2
v_gene: TRBV11-2
CDR3nt: TGTGCCAGCAGCTTAGCCGGTGGCTACACCTTC
CDR3aa: CASSLAGGYTF

d_gene: .
abundance: .
j_gene: TRBJ2-7
v_gene: TRBV5-8
CDR3nt: TGTGCCAGCAGCTTGGAACAGGGCTTAAGGGGCGAGCAGTACTTC
CDR3aa: CASSLEQGLRGEQYF

d_gene: TRBD2
abundance: .
j_gene: TRBJ2-5
v_gene: TRBV2
CDR3nt: TGTGCCAGCCCGGGACTAGGAGGACGAGAGACCCAGTACTTC
CDR3aa: CASPGLGGRETQYF

d_gene: .
abundance: once
j_gene: TRBJ2-4
v_gene: TRBV28
CDR3nt: TGTGCCAGCAGTTTAGCGGGGAGGATAGCCAAAAACATTCAGTACTTC
CDR3aa: CASSLAGRIAKNIQYF

d_gene: .
abundance: once
j_gene: TRBJ2-1
v_gene: TRBV27
CDR3nt: TGTGCCAGCAGTTTAGGGGCGGGGGCGGGCTACAATGAGCAGTTCTTC
CDR3aa: CASSLGAGAGYNEQFF

d_gene: TRBD2
abundance: .
j_gene: TRBJ2-1
v_gene: TRBV5-1
CDR3nt: TGCGCCAGCAGTCTTGGGACTAGCGGGGGATTTGAGCAGTTCTTC
CDR3aa: CASSLGTSGGFEQFF

d_gene: TRBD1
abundance: .
j_gene: TRBJ1-3
v_gene: TRBV5-1
CDR3nt: TGCGCCAGCAGCCCGGGACAGGGCTCTGGAAACACCATATATTTT
CDR3aa: CASSPGQGSGNTIYF

d_gene: .
abundance: .
j_gene: TRBJ1-1
v_gene: TRBV9
CDR3nt: TGTGCCAGCAGCGTGGAGGGGCTGAGAACTGAAGCTTTCTTT
CDR3aa: CASSVEGLRTEAFF

d_gene: .
abundance: .
j_gene: TRBJ2-7
v_gene: TRBV4-3
CDR3nt: TGCGCCAGCAGCCAAGATACGGGGGGCATTTTCTACGAGCAGTACTTC
CDR3aa: CASSQDTGGIFYEQYF

d_gene: TRBD2
abundance: .
j_gene: TRBJ2-3
v_gene: TRBV10-3
CDR3nt: TGTGCCATCAGCGGACTAGCCTCAGATACGCAGTATTTT
CDR3aa: CAISGLASDTQYF

d_gene: .
abundance: .
j_gene: TRBJ1-2
v_gene: TRBV18
CDR3nt: TGTGCCAGCTCACCCCCCTCAGGACAGCGCCATGGCTACACCTTC
CDR3aa: CASSPPSGQRHGYTF

d_gene: .
abundance: .
j_gene: TRBJ1-1
v_gene: TRBV18
CDR3nt: TGTGCCAGCTCACCAAGTGAGGCCGCTGAAGCTTTCTTT
CDR3aa: CASSPSEAAEAFF

d_gene: TRBD1
abundance: .
j_gene: TRBJ1-2
v_gene: TRBV30
CDR3nt: TGTGCCCTTCAGGGGGGAGACTATGGCTACACCTTC
CDR3aa: CALQGGDYGYTF

d_gene: TRBD2
abundance: once
j_gene: TRBJ2-5
v_gene: TRBV27
CDR3nt: TGTGCCAGCAGTTTAGGGAGGGCCTACCAAGAGACCCAGTACTTC
CDR3aa: CASSLGRAYQETQYF

d_gene: TRBD2
abundance: .
j_gene: TRBJ2-5
v_gene: TRBV24-1
CDR3nt: TGTGCCACCAGTGATAACCAGCGGGGGGGCCATAAAGAGACCCAGTACTTC
CDR3aa: CATSDNQRGGHKETQYF

d_gene: TRBD2
abundance: few
j_gene: TRBJ2-7
v_gene: TRBV4-1
CDR3nt: TGCGCCAGCAGCCAAGATTCGGGTAGCGGGGGATGGTACGAGCAGTACTTC
CDR3aa: CASSQDSGSGGWYEQYF

d_gene: .
abundance: once
j_gene: TRBJ2-6
v_gene: TRBV2
CDR3nt: TGTGCCAGCAGGTGGACCAGGGGAGCTGGGGCCAACGTCCTGACTTTC
CDR3aa: CASRWTRGAGANVLTF

d_gene: .
abundance: once
j_gene: TRBJ1-5
v_gene: TRBV30
CDR3nt: TGTGCCTGGAGTGTGAAACAGGGCTTAGAGCATTTT
CDR3aa: CAWSVKQGLEHF

d_gene: .
abundance: once
j_gene: TRBJ2-1
v_gene: TRBV9
CDR3nt: TGTGCCAGCAGCGTAGACTCTAGCACTGAGCAGTTCTTC
CDR3aa: CASSVDSSTEQFF

d_gene: TRBD1
abundance: once
j_gene: TRBJ2-7
v_gene: TRBV5-1
CDR3nt: TGCGCCAGCAGCATAGCAGGGGGTTTCTCCTACGAGCAGTACTTC
CDR3aa: CASSIAGGFSYEQYF

d_gene: .
abundance: .
j_gene: TRBJ1-1
v_gene: TRBV29-1
CDR3nt: TGCAGCGTGAGAAGGCTTATAGGTCGGGGGGCGATGAACACTGAAGCTTTCTTT
CDR3aa: CSVRRLIGRGAMNTEAFF

d_gene: TRBD1
abundance: once
j_gene: TRBJ2-7
v_gene: TRBV27
CDR3nt: TGTGCCAGCAGTCCCACCGGGACAGGCCAGGCCTACGAGCAGTACTTC
CDR3aa: CASSPTGTGQAYEQYF

d_gene: .
abundance: .
j_gene: TRBJ2-5
v_gene: TRBV14
CDR3nt: TGTGCCAGCAGCCAAACGAGAGAGACCCAGTACTTC
CDR3aa: CASSQTRETQYF

d_gene: .
abundance: once
j_gene: TRBJ2-6
v_gene: TRBV4-3
CDR3nt: TGCGCCAGCAGCCAAGATTACGGCTCTGGGGCCAACGTCCTGACTTTC
CDR3aa: CASSQDYGSGANVLTF

d_gene: TRBD1
abundance: .
j_gene: TRBJ2-7
v_gene: TRBV6-5
CDR3nt: TGTGCCATCCCACAGGGGGCTAATCTCTACGAGCAGTACTTC
CDR3aa: CAIPQGANLYEQYF

d_gene: .
abundance: .
j_gene: TRBJ2-7
v_gene: TRBV11-2
CDR3nt: TGTGCCAGCAGCTTAGGCGGGGCTGGATACGAGCAGTACTTC
CDR3aa: CASSLGGAGYEQYF

d_gene: .
abundance: .
j_gene: TRBJ1-5
v_gene: TRBV3-1/TRBV3-2
CDR3nt: TGTGCCAGCAGCCAAGAAGGGGAGCCCCAGCATTTT
CDR3aa: CASSQEGEPQHF

d_gene: TRBD1
abundance: .
j_gene: TRBJ2-7
v_gene: TRBV2
CDR3nt: TGTGCCAGCGGCCGGGACAGGACCTACGAGCAGTACTTC
CDR3aa: CASGRDRTYEQYF

d_gene: .
abundance: many
j_gene: TRBJ1-6
v_gene: TRBV6-5
CDR3nt: TGTGCCAGCAGTCCGCGGTCCAATTCACCCCTCCACTTT
CDR3aa: CASSPRSNSPLHF

d_gene: TRBD1
abundance: once
j_gene: TRBJ1-2
v_gene: TRBV11-2
CDR3nt: TGTGCCAGCAGCTGGGGACAGTTCGGGCTGAGAGGCTACACCTTC
CDR3aa: CASSWGQFGLRGYTF